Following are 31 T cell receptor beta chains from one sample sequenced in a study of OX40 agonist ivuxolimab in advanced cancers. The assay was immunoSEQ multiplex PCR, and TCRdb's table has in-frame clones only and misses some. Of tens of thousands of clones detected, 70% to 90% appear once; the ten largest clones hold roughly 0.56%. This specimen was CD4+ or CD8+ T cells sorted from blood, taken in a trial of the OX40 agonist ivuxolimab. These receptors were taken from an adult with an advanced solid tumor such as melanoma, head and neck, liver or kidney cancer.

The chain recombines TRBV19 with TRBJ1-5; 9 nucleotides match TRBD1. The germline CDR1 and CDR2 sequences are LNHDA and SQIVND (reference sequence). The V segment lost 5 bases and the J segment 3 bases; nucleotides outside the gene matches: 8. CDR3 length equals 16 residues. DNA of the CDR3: TGTGCCAGTAGTCTCCCGGGACAGGGTGACAATCAGCCCCAGCATTTT. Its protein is CASSLPGQGDNQPQHF. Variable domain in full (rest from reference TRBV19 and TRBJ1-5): DGGITQSPKYLFRKEGQNVTLSCEQNLNHDAMYWYRQDPGQGLRLIYYSQIVNDFQKGDIAEGYSVSREKKESFPLTVTSAQKNPTAFYLCASSLPGQGDNQPQHFGDGTRLSIL.

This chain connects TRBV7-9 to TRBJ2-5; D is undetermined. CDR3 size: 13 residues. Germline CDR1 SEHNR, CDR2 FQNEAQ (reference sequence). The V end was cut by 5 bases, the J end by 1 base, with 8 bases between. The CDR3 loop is CASSPRSQETQYF. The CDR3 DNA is TGTGCCAGCAGCCCTCGCAGCCAAGAGACCCAGTACTTC.

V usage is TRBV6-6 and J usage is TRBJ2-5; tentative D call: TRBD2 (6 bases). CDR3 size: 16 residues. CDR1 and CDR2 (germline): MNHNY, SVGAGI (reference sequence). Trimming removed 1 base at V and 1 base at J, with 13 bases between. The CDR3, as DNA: TGTGCCAGCAGTTACTTATCGGGAGCGACCCAAGAGACCCAGTACTTC. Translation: CASSYLSGATQETQYF.

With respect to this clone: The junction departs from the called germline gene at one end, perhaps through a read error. In nucleotides, the CDR3 is TGTGCCAGCAGTCTGACAGGGGGAGACTACCAGCAGTACTTC. It specifies CASSLTGGDYQQYF. The rearrangement joins TRBV2 to TRBJ2-7; 9 nucleotides align to TRBD1. The CDR3 runs 14 residues. Per the germline V gene, CDR1 is SNHLY and CDR2 is FYNNEI.

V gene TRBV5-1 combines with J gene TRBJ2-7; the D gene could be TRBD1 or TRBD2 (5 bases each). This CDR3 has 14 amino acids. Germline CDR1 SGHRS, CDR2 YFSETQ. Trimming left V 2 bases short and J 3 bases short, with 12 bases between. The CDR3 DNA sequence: TGCGCCAGCAGCTTTTCGGGACCTCGCTACGAGCAGTACTTC. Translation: CASSFSGPRYEQYF.

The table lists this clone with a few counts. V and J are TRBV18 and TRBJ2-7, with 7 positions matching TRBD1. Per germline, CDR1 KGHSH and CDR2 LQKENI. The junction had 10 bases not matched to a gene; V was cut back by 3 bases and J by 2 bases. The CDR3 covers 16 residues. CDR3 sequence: CASSPPATGSPYEQYF. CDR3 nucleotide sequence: TGTGCCAGCTCACCGCCCGCGACAGGGAGCCCCTACGAGCAGTACTTC.

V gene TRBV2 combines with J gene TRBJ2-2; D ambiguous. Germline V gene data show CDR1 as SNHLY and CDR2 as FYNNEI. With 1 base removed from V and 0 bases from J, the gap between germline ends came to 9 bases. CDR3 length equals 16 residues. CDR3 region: CASSEEALPNTGELFF. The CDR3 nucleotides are TGTGCCAGCAGTGAAGAGGCATTGCCGAACACCGGGGAGCTGTTTTTT.

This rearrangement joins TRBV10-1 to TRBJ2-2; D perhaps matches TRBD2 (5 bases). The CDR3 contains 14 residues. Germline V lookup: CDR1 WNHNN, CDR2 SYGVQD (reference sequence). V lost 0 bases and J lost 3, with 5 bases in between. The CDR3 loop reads CASSESGDTGELFF. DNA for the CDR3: TGCGCCAGCAGTGAGTCGGGAGACACCGGGGAGCTGTTTTTT.

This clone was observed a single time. The CDR3 loop reads CASSLDPPGGWKETQYF. The CDR3 bases are TGTGCCAGCAGTTTAGACCCACCAGGGGGGTGGAAAGAGACCCAGTACTTC. The chain has TRBV28 and TRBJ2-5; D is possibly TRBD1 (7 bases). Germline loops: CDR1 MDHEN, CDR2 SYDVKM. The CDR3 is made up of 17 amino acids. V lost 2 bases, J lost 3 bases, and 19 bases lay in between.

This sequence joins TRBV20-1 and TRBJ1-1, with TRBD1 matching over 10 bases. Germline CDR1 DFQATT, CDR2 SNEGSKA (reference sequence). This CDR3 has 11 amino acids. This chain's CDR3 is CRMGQGPVAFF. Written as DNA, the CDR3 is TGCAGGATGGGACAGGGGCCGGTGGCTTTCTTT.

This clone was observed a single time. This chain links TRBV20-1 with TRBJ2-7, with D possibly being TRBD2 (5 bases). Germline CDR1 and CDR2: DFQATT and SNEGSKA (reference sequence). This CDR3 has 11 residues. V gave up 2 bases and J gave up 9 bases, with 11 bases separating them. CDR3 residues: CSARLREWQYF. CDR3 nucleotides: TGCAGTGCTAGACTCCGGGAATGGCAGTACTTC.

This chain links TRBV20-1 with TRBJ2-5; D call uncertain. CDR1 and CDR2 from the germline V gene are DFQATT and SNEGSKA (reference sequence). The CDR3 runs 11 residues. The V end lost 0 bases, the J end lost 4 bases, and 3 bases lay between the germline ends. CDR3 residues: CSARDLETQYF. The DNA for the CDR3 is TGCAGTGCTAGAGATCTAGAGACCCAGTACTTC.

The CDR3 region has the DNA TGTGCCAGCAGTGAACAGACCATCGGAAACACCATATATTTT. This encodes CASSEQTIGNTIYF. The chain has TRBV2 and TRBJ1-3; no clear D gene. Germline V gives CDR1 SNHLY, CDR2 FYNNEI. V lost 2 bases and J lost 4, with 9 bases in between. The CDR3 sequence is 14 residues long. Variable domain in full (rest from reference TRBV2 and TRBJ1-3): EPEVTQTPSHQVTQMGQEVILRCVPISNHLYFYWYRQILGQKVEFLVSFYNNEISEKSEIFDDQFSVERPDGSNFTLKIRSTKLEDSAMYFCASSEQTIGNTIYFGEGSWLTVV.

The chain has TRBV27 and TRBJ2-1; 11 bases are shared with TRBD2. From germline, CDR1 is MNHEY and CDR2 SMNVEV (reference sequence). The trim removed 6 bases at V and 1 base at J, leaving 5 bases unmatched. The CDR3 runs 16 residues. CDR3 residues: CASRISGGGSYNEQFF. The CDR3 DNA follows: TGTGCCAGCAGAATTAGCGGGGGGGGGTCCTACAATGAGCAGTTCTTC.

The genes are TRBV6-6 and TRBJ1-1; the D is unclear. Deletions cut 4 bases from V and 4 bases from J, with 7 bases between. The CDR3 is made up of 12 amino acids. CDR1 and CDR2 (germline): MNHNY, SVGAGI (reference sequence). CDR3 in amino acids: CASSFEGTEAFF. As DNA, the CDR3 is TGTGCCAGCAGTTTTGAAGGCACTGAAGCTTTCTTT.

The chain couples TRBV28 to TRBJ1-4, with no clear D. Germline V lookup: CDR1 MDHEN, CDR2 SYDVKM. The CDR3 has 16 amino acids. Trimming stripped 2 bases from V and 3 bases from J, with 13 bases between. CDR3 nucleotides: TGTGCCAGCAGTTTAAATAGTCACCCTGCTAATGAAAAACTGTTTTTT. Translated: CASSLNSHPANEKLFF.

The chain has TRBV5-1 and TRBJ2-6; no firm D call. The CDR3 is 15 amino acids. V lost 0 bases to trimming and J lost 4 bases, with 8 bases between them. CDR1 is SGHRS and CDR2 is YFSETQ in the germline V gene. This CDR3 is CASSLGPRGANVLTF. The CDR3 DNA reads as TGCGCCAGCAGCTTGGGTCCCCGAGGGGCCAACGTCCTGACTTTC.

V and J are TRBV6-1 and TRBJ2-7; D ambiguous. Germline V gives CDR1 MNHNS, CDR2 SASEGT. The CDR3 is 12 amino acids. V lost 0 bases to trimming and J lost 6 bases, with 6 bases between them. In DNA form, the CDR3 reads TGTGCCAGCAGTGAAGCAGGGCTCGAGCAGTACTTC. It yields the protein CASSEAGLEQYF.

For the CDR3, the DNA is TGTGCCAGCACCCCGGGGGGAGTCATTCACGAGCAGTACTTC. Protein product: CASTPGGVIHEQYF. V usage is TRBV11-3 and J usage is TRBJ2-7, with 7 bases identical to TRBD2. The CDR3 runs 14 residues. Germline V lookup: CDR1 SGHNT, CDR2 YENEEA. Trimming cost V 7 bases and J 5 bases; bases outside gene matches: 11.

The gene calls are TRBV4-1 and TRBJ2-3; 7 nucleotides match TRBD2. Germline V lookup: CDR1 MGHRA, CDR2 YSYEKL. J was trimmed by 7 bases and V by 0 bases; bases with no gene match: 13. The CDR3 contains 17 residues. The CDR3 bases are TGCGCCAGCAGCCAAGATACTAAGCGGGGAACGATATATACGCAGTATTTT. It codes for CASSQDTKRGTIYTQYF.

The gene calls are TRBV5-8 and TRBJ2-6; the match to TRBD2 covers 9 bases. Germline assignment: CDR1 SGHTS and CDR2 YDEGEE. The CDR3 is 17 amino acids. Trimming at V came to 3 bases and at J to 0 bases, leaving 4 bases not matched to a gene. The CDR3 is CASSSGLADSGANVLTF. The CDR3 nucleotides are TGTGCCAGCAGCTCGGGACTAGCCGACTCTGGGGCCAACGTCCTGACTTTC.

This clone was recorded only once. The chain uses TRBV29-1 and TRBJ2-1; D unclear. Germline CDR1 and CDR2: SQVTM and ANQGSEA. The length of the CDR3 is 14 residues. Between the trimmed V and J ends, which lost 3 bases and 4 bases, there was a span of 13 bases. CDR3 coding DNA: TGCAGCGTTGAGTATGCCAGGAATTACAATGAGCAGTTCTTC. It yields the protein CSVEYARNYNEQFF.

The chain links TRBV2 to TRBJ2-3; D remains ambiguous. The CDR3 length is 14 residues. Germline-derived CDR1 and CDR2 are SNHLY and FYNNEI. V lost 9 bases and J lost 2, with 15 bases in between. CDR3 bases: TGTGCCAGTACCACCTTGGGCTTCACAGATACGCAGTATTTT. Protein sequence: CASTTLGFTDTQYF.

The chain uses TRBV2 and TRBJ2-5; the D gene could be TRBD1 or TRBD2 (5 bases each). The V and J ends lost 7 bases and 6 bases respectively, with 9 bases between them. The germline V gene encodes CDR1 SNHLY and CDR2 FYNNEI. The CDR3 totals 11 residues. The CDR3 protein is CASKGTQTQYF. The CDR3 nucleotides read TGTGCCAGCAAAGGGACCCAGACCCAGTACTTC.

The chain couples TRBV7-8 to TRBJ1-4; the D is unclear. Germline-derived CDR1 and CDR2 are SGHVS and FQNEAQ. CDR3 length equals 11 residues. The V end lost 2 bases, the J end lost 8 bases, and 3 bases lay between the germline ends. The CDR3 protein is CASSLREKLFF. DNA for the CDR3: TGTGCCAGCAGCTTAAGGGAAAAACTGTTTTTT.

The CDR3 loop reads CASSFRLETQYF. CDR3 DNA: TGTGCCAGCAGTTTCAGGCTTGAGACCCAGTACTTC. This chain joins TRBV2 and TRBJ2-5; D is unclear. From germline, CDR1 is SNHLY and CDR2 FYNNEI. Trimming stripped 5 bases from V and 5 bases from J, with 9 bases between. CDR3 length: 12 residues.

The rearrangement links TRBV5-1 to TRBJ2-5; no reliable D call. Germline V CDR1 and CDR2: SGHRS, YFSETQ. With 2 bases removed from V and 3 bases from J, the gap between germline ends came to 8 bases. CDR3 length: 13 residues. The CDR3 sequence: CASSFGTKETQYF. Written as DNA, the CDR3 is TGCGCCAGCAGCTTCGGCACGAAAGAGACCCAGTACTTC.

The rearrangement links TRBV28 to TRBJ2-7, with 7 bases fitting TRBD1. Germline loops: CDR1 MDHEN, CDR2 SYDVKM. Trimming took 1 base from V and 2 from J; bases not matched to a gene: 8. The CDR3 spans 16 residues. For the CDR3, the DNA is TGTGCCAGCAGTTTATTAGGTTCGACAGGGCCCTACGAGCAGTACTTC. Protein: CASSLLGSTGPYEQYF.

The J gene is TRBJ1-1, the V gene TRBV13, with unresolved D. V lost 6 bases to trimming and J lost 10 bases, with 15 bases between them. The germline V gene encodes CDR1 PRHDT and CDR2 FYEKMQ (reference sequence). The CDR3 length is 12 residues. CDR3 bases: TGTGCCAGCAGTGGCCCGGACGCAACAGCTTTCTTT. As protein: CASSGPDATAFF.

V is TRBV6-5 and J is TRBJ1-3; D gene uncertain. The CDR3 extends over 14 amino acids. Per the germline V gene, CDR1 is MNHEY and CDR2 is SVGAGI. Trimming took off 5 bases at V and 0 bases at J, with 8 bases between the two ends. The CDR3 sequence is CASSQWPSGNTIYF. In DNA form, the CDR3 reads TGTGCCAGCAGTCAATGGCCCTCTGGAAACACCATATATTTT.

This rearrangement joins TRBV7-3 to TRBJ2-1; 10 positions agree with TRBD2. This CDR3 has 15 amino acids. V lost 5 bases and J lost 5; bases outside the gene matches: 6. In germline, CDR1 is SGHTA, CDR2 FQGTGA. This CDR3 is CASSRAGGLNNEQFF. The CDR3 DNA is TGTGCCAGCAGCCGAGCGGGAGGGCTGAACAATGAGCAGTTCTTC. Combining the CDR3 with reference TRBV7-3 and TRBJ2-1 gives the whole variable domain GAGVSQTPSNKVTEKGKYVELRCDPISGHTALYWYRQSLGQGPEFLIYFQGTGAADDSGLPNDRFFAVRPEGSVSTLKIQRTERGDSAVYLCASSRAGGLNNEQFFGPGTRLTVL.